A selection of T cell receptor beta chains follows, all from one sample in a study of technical replicates of blood from several donors. The protocol was immunoSEQ multiplex PCR, while the TCRdb copy is restricted to in-frame clones and leaves out a portion. The sample consists of about 7,200 clones, approximately 95% of them appearing once. Sequences were obtained from PBMCs. Receptors were obtained from a human donor in good health. The CDR3 runs from the conserved cysteine through the conserved F or W. D genes are given only for firm matches. Rows may omit the clone size; those that give it use once, few, many or a size class.

CDR3aa | CDR3nt | abundance | v_gene | d_gene | j_gene
CASSVQANTGELFF | TGTGCCAGCTCAGTCCAGGCTAACACCGGGGAGCTGTTTTTT | . | TRBV18 | . | TRBJ2-2
CASSQAGLAGGGFDQETQYF | TGCGCCAGCAGCCAAGCCGGACTAGCGGGAGGAGGTTTTGACCAAGAGACCCAGTACTTC | once | TRBV4-1 | TRBD2 | TRBJ2-5
CASGLAGGNEQFF | TGTGCCAGTGGACTAGCGGGAGGCAATGAGCAGTTCTTC | . | TRBV19 | TRBD2 | TRBJ2-1
CATPRQGQNTGELFF | TGTGCCACGCCCCGACAGGGCCAGAACACCGGGGAGCTGTTTTTT | once | TRBV2 | TRBD1 | TRBJ2-2
CASRSGGGNYGYTF | TGCGCCAGCAGGTCCGGTGGGGGGAACTATGGCTACACCTTC | . | TRBV5-1 | . | TRBJ1-2
CASSPAGQVSTDTQYF | TGTGCCAGCAGCCCCGCCGGACAGGTCAGCACAGATACGCAGTATTTT | . | TRBV11-1 | TRBD1 | TRBJ2-3
CASMGGGLGMNEQFF | TGTGCCAGCATGGGCGGGGGATTGGGTATGAATGAGCAGTTCTTC | . | TRBV7-9 | TRBD2 | TRBJ2-1
CASSEYAGEAPGELFF | TGTGCCAGCAGTGAATACGCGGGAGAGGCGCCCGGGGAGCTGTTTTTT | . | TRBV25-1 | TRBD2 | TRBJ2-2
CASSLMGWGVFGTDTQYF | TGTGCCAGCAGCTTGATGGGCTGGGGGGTATTTGGCACAGATACGCAGTATTTT | . | TRBV5-5 | . | TRBJ2-3
CASSPGWAGTNTGELFF | TGTGCCAGCAGCCCTGGATGGGCGGGGACGAACACCGGGGAGCTGTTTTTT | . | TRBV11-3 | . | TRBJ2-2
CASSQDSGTYNEQFF | TGTGCCAGCAGCCAGGATAGCGGGACCTACAATGAGCAGTTCTTC | once | TRBV4-2 | TRBD2 | TRBJ2-1
CASSAGQGYGELFF | TGCGCCAGCAGCGCGGGCCAGGGGTACGGGGAGCTGTTTTTT | . | TRBV10-1 | . | TRBJ2-2
CASSQGTANQPQHF | TGTGCCAGCAGCCAAGGGACAGCAAATCAGCCCCAGCATTTT | . | TRBV11-2 | TRBD1 | TRBJ1-5
CSVDSTSLSTDTQYF | TGCAGCGTTGACTCCACTAGCTTGAGCACAGATACGCAGTATTTT | . | TRBV29-1 | . | TRBJ2-3
CASSDSPGQGGDEQFF | TGTGCCAGCAGTGACTCCCCGGGACAGGGTGGGGATGAGCAGTTCTTC | . | TRBV6-4 | TRBD1 | TRBJ2-1
CATSRDRGSQYEQYF | TGTGCCACCAGCAGAGATCGTGGGAGCCAGTACGAGCAGTACTTC | . | TRBV15 | . | TRBJ2-7
CASSFHPRLRTDTQYF | TGCGCCAGCAGCTTCCATCCGAGACTCCGCACAGATACGCAGTATTTT | . | TRBV5-1 | . | TRBJ2-3
CASSPGISNQPQHF | TGTGCCAGCAGCCCCGGGATTAGCAATCAGCCCCAGCATTTT | . | TRBV7-9 | . | TRBJ1-5
CSASEETQYF | TGCAGTGCTAGCGAAGAGACCCAGTACTTC | . | TRBV20-1 | . | TRBJ2-5
CASSRNRGNTEAFF | TGTGCCAGCAGCAGAAACAGGGGAAACACTGAAGCTTTCTTT | . | TRBV27 | TRBD1 | TRBJ1-1
CASSLASGRTEAFF | TGTGCCAGCAGCTTAGCCAGTGGGCGCACTGAAGCTTTCTTT | few | TRBV7-6 | . | TRBJ1-1
CAWRGGGGIGYQPQHF | TGTGCCTGGAGAGGCGGGGGAGGAATTGGTTATCAGCCCCAGCATTTT | . | TRBV30 | . | TRBJ1-5
CASSPLGGAMNTEAFF | TGCGCCAGCAGCCCGCTAGGGGGTGCCATGAACACTGAAGCTTTCTTT | . | TRBV5-1 | . | TRBJ1-1
CASSGSDSKQETQYF | TGTGCCAGCAGTGGTTCGGACAGCAAACAAGAGACCCAGTACTTC | . | TRBV27 | . | TRBJ2-5
CAIRRGGTEAFF | TGTGCCATCCGGCGGGGCGGCACTGAAGCTTTCTTT | . | TRBV2 | . | TRBJ1-1
CASSQSGTGNYEQYF | TGTGCCAGCAGCCAATCCGGGACAGGGAATTACGAGCAGTACTTC | . | TRBV4-2 | TRBD1 | TRBJ2-7
CASSLGRGGETQYF | TGTGCCAGCAGCTTAGGTCGGGGGGGAGAGACCCAGTACTTC | . | TRBV7-2 | TRBD2 | TRBJ2-5
CARSLLSYSFYEQYF | TGTGCCAGAAGCTTACTTAGTTATAGTTTCTACGAGCAGTACTTC | . | TRBV5-3 | . | TRBJ2-7
CAISVAGGGGSYNEQFF | TGTGCCATCAGTGTAGCGGGAGGCGGCGGCTCCTACAATGAGCAGTTCTTC | . | TRBV10-3 | TRBD2 | TRBJ2-1
CASYRRRGNTEAFF | TGTGCCAGCTACCGTCGAAGGGGGAACACTGAAGCTTTCTTT | . | TRBV6-5 | . | TRBJ1-1
CASSPGQGSYEQYF | TGCGCCAGCAGCCCGGGACAGGGTTCCTACGAGCAGTACTTC | . | TRBV5-1 | TRBD1 | TRBJ2-7
CASSPGTADTEAFF | TGTGCCAGCAGTCCGGGGACAGCGGACACTGAAGCTTTCTTT | . | TRBV27 | TRBD1 | TRBJ1-1
CASSGLSNTGELFF | TGTGCCAGCAGTGGACTCTCGAACACCGGGGAGCTGTTTTTT | . | TRBV6-1 | . | TRBJ2-2
CASDTRYGNQPQHF | TGTGCCAGCGACACCAGGTATGGCAATCAGCCCCAGCATTTT | once | TRBV6-1 | . | TRBJ1-5
CASSLPPGGLQHEQYF | TGTGCCAGCAGTTTACCCCCCGGGGGGCTCCAACACGAGCAGTACTTC | once | TRBV27 | . | TRBJ2-7
CASSRDSFNQPQHF | TGTGCCAGCAGCCGCGACAGCTTTAATCAGCCCCAGCATTTT | . | TRBV5-8 | . | TRBJ1-5
CATENEREGRYEQYF | TGTGCCACCGAAAATGAGCGGGAGGGCCGATACGAGCAGTACTTC | . | TRBV15 | TRBD2 | TRBJ2-7
CASSETGTSSPGELFF | TGCGCCAGCAGCGAAACCGGGACTAGCTCGCCCGGGGAGCTGTTTTTT | . | TRBV10-2 | TRBD2 | TRBJ2-2
CASSGGQGVSGYTF | TGTGCCAGCAGTGGGGGACAGGGCGTCTCTGGCTACACCTTC | . | TRBV6-1 | TRBD1 | TRBJ1-2
CASSLASGQRETQYF | TGTGCCAGCAGCTTAGCTTCGGGACAGAGGGAGACCCAGTACTTC | . | TRBV7-6 | TRBD1 | TRBJ2-5
CAWSGQGAVGELFF | TGTGCCTGGAGTGGACAGGGGGCCGTCGGGGAGCTGTTTTTT | . | TRBV30 | TRBD1 | TRBJ2-2